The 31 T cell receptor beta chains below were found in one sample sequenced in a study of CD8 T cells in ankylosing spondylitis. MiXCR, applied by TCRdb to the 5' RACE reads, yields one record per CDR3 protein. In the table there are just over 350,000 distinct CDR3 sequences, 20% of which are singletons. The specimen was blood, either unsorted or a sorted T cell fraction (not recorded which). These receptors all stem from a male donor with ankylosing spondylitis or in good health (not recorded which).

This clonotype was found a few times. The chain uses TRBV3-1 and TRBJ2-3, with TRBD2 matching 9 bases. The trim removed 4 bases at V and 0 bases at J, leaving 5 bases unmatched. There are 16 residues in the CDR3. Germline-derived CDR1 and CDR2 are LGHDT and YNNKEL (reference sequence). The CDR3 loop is CASSLDAGGSTDTQYF. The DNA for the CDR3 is TGTGCCAGCAGCCTCGACGCGGGGGGGAGCACAGATACGCAGTATTTT.

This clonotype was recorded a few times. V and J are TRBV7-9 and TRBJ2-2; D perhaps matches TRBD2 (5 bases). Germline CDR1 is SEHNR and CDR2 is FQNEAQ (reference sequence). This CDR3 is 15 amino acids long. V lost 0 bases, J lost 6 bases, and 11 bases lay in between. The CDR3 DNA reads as TGTGCCAGCAGCTTAGCGCACGGGGTCTCCGGGGAGCTGTTTTTT. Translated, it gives CASSLAHGVSGELFF. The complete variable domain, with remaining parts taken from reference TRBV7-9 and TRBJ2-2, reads DTGVSQNPRHKITKRGQNVTFRCDPISEHNRLYWYRQTLGQGPEFLTYFQNEAQLEKSRLLSDRFSAERPKGSFSTLEIQRTEQGDSAMYLCASSLAHGVSGELFFGEGSRLTVL.

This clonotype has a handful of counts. CDR3 region: CSARDSGQGPRGYTF. In DNA, the CDR3 is TGCAGTGCTAGAGATTCGGGACAGGGTCCGAGGGGCTACACCTTC. This chain links TRBV20-1 with TRBJ1-2; 9 bases agree with TRBD1. CDR1 is DFQATT, CDR2 SNEGSKA, per germline (reference sequence). There are 15 residues in the CDR3. Losses at the gene ends were 0 bases for V and 8 bases for J; bases not matched to a gene: 10.

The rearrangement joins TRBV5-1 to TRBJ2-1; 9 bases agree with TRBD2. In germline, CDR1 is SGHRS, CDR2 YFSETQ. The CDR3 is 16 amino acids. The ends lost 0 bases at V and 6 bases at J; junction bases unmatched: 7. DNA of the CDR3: TGCGCCAGCAGCTTGGGACTAGCGGATGGGACCAATGAGCAGTTCTTC. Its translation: CASSLGLADGTNEQFF.

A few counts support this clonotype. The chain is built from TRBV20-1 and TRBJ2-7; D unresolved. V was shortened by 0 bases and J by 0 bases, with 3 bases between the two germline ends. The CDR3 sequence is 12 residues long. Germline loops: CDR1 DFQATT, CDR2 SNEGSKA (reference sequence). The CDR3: CSARDDSYEQYF. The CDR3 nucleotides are TGCAGTGCTAGAGATGACTCCTACGAGCAGTACTTC.

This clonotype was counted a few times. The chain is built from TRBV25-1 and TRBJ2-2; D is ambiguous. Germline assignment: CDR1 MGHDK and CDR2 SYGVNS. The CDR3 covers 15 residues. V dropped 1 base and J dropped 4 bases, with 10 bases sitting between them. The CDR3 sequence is CASSEWADGTGELFF. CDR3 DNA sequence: TGTGCCAGCAGTGAATGGGCAGACGGCACCGGGGAGCTGTTTTTT.

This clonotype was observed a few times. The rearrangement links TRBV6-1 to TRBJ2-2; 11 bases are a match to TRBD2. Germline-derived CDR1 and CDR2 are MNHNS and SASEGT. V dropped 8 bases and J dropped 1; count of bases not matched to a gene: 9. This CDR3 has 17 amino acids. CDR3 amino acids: CASHPSSGGKNTGELFF. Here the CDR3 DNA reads TGTGCCAGCCACCCCTCTAGCGGGGGGAAGAACACCGGGGAGCTGTTTTTT.

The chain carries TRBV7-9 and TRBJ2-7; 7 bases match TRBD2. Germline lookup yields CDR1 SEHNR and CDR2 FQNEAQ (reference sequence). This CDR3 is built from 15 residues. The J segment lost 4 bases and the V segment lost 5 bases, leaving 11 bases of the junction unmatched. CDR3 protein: CASSGPSRGSYEQYF. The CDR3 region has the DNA TGTGCCAGCAGCGGCCCCTCGCGGGGGAGTTACGAGCAGTACTTC.

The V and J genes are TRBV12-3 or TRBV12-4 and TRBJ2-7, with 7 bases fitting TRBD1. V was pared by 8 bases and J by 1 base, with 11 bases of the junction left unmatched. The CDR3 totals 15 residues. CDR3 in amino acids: CASGAPRDSSYEQYF. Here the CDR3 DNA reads TGTGCCAGCGGTGCCCCACGGGACAGTTCCTACGAGCAGTACTTC.

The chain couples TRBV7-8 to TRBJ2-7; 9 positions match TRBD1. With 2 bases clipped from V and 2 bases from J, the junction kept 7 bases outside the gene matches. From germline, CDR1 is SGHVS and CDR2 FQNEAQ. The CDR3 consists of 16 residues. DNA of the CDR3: TGTGCCAGCAGCTTATATCGGGACAGGGACCCCTACGAGCAGTACTTC. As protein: CASSLYRDRDPYEQYF. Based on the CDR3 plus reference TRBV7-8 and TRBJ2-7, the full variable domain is GAGVSQSPRYKVAKRGQDVALRCDPISGHVSLFWYQQALGQGPEFLTYFQNEAQLDKSGLPSDRFFAERPEGSVSTLKIQRTQQEDSAVYLCASSLYRDRDPYEQYFGPGTRLTVT.

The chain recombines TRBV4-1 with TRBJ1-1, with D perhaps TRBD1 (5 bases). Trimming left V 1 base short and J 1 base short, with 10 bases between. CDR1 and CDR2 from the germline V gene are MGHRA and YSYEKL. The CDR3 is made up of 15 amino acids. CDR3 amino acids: CASSQVGVSNTEAFF. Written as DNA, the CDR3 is TGCGCCAGCAGCCAAGTGGGGGTTTCGAACACTGAAGCTTTCTTT.

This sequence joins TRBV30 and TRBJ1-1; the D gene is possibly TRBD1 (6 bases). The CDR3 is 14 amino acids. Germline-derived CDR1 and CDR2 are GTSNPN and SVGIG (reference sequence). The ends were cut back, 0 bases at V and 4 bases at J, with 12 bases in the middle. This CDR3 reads CAWSVARGFTEAFF. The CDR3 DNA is TGTGCCTGGAGTGTAGCCAGGGGTTTCACTGAAGCTTTCTTT.

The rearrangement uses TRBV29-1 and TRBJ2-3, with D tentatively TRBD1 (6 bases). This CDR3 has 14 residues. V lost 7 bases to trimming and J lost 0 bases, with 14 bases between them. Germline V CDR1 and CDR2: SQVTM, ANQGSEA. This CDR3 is CSEKDSYSTDTQYF. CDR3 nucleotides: TGCAGCGAGAAGGACAGCTATAGCACAGATACGCAGTATTTT.

DNA of the CDR3: TGTGCCAGCAGCTTAACCCCCCCTCGACTAGCGGGGGGAGGGGGTGAGCAGTTCTTC. It yields the protein CASSLTPPRLAGGGGEQFF. This sequence joins TRBV7-6 and TRBJ2-1, with TRBD2 matching 13 bases. The J segment lost 9 bases and the V segment lost 2 bases, leaving 16 bases of the junction unmatched. This CDR3 has 19 amino acids. The germline V gene has CDR1 SGHVS and CDR2 FNYEAQ.

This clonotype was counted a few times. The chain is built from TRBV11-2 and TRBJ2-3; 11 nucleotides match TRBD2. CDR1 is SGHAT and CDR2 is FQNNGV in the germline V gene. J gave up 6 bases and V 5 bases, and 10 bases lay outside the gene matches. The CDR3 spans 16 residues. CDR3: CASSKLAGVRGDTQYF. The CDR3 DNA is TGTGCCAGCAGCAAACTAGCGGGGGTCCGGGGCGATACGCAGTATTTT.

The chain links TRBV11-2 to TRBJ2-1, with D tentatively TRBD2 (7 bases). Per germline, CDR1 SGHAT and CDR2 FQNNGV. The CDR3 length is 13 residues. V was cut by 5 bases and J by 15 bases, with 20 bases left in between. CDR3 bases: TGTGCCAGCAGCCTAGGGGGGGTTGTTATTCGGTTCTTC. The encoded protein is CASSLGGVVIRFF.

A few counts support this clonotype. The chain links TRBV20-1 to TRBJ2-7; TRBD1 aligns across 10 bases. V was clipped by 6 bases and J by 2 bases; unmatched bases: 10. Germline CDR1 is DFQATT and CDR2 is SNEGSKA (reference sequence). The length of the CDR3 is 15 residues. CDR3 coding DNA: TGCAGTGCAATACCCCGGGACAGGGGTCCCTACGAGCAGTACTTC. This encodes CSAIPRDRGPYEQYF.

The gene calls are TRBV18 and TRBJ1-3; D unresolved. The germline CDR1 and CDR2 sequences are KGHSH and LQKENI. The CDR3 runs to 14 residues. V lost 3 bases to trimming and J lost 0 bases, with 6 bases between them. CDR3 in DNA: TGTGCCAGCTCACCGATGGACTCTGGAAACACCATATATTTT. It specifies CASSPMDSGNTIYF.

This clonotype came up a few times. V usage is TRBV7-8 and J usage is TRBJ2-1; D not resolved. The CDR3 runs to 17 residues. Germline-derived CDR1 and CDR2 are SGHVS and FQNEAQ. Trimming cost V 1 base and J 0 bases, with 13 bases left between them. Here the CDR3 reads CASSLESGYGSYNEQFF. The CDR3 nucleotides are TGTGCCAGCAGCTTAGAGTCGGGTTATGGCTCCTACAATGAGCAGTTCTTC.

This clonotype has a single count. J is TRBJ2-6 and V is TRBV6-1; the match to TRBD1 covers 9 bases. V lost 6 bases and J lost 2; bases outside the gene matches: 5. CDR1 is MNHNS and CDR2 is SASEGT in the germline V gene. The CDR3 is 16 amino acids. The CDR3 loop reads CASSRTGGAGANVLTF. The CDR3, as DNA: TGTGCCAGCAGCCGAACAGGGGGCGCTGGGGCCAACGTCCTGACTTTC.

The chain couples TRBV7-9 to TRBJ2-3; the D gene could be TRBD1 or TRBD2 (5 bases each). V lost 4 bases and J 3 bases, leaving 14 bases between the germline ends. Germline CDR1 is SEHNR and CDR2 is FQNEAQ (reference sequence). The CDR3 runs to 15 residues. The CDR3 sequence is CASSSIGAGTDTQYF. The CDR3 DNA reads TGTGCCAGCAGCTCCATCGGGGCTGGGACAGATACGCAGTATTTT.

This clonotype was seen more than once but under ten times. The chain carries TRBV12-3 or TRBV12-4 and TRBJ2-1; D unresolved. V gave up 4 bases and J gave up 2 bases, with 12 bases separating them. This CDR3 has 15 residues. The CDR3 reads CASSSGVVPYNEQFF. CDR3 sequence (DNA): TGTGCCAGCAGTTCCGGAGTAGTTCCCTACAATGAGCAGTTCTTC.

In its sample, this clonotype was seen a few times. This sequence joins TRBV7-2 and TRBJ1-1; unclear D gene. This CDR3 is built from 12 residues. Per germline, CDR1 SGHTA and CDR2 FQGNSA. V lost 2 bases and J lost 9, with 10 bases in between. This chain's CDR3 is CASSLIGFKAFF. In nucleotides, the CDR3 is TGTGCCAGCAGCTTAATAGGTTTCAAAGCTTTCTTT.

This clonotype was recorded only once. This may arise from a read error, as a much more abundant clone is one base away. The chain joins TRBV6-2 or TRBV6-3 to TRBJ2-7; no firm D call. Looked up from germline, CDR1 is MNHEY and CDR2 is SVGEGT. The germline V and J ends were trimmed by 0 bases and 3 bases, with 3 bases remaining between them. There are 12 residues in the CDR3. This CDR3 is CASSYSVYEQYF. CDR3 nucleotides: TGTGCCAGCAGTTACTCGGTCTACGAGCAGTACTTC.

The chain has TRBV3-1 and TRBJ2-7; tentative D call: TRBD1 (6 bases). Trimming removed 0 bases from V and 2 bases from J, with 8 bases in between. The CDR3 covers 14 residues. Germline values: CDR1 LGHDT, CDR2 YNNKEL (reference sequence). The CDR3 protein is CASSQEHRAYEQYF. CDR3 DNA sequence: TGTGCCAGCAGCCAAGAACACAGGGCCTACGAGCAGTACTTC.

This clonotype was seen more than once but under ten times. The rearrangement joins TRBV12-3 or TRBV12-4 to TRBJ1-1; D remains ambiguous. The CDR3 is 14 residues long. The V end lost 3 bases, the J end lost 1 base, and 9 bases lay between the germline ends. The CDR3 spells CASSLDGPNTEAFF. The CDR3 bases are TGTGCCAGCAGTTTGGACGGCCCGAACACTGAAGCTTTCTTT.

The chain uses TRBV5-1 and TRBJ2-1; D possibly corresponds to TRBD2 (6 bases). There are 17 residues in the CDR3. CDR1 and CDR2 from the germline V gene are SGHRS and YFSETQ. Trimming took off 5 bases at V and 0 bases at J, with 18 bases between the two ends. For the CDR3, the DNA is TGCGCCAGCAGAAGCTGGGGCGGGGACCACTCCTACAATGAGCAGTTCTTC. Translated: CASRSWGGDHSYNEQFF.

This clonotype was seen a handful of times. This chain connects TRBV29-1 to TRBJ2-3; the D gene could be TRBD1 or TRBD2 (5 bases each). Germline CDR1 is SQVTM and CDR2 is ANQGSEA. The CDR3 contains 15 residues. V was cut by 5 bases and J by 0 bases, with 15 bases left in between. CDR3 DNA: TGCAGCGTTTTTATCAGGGAGTCCAGCACAGATACGCAGTATTTT. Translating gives CSVFIRESSTDTQYF.

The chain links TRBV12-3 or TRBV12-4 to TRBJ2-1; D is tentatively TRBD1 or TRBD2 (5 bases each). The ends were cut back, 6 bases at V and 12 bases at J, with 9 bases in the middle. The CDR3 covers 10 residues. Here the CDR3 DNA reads TGTGCCAGCAGAAACGGGGCGCAGTTCTTC. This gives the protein CASRNGAQFF.

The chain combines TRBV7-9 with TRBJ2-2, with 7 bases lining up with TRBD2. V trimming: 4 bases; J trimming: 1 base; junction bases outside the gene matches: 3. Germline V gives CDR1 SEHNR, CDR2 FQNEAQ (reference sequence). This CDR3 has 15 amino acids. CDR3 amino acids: CASSSGLGNTGELFF. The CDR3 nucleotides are TGTGCCAGCAGCTCCGGACTAGGGAACACCGGGGAGCTGTTTTTT.

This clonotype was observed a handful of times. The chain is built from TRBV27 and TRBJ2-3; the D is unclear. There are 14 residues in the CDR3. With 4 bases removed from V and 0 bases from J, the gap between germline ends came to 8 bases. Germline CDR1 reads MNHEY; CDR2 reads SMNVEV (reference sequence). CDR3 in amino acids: CASSSQDSTDTQYF. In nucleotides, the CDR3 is TGTGCCAGCAGTTCCCAGGACAGCACAGATACGCAGTATTTT.